This record looks at one T cell receptor (beta chain) sequence and its context. This clone was recorded only once. Which antigen it targets is not known. The input lacks base qualities; no much larger clone sits a single base away. The High Capacity cDNA Reverse Transcription Kit was used to reverse transcribe all of the isolated RNA, meaning that expressed TCRB transcripts were what got sequenced. Naive, central memory and regulatory T cell samples underwent deep immunoSEQ sequencing, averaging around 3.9 million total reads per sample. Sorted cells were lysed in RLT buffer and RNA was extracted with DNase-treated RNeasy Micro or Mini kits, depending on cell number. Each cell subset was processed on its own to prevent cross-contamination, while patient and healthy donor samples were processed together. TCRB sequences were amplified from cDNA with the immunoSEQ multiplex PCR, producing 87-bp fragments spanning the CDR3 region. Amplicons were sequenced on the Illumina HiSeq platform. The study's own analysis went as follows. Synthetic template baselines were used to correct PCR bias computationally, reads within Hamming distance 2 were collapsed together, and singletons that could not be merged were discarded. By aligning reads against IMGT, V, D and J genes, CDR3 length, and insertions or deletions at six rearrangement sites were assigned. Within each subset, clonotype counts were normalized to the number of sorted cells before true diversity and Gini coefficients were calculated with the tcR R package. The overlap coefficient, calculated on TCRB nucleotide sequences, was used to measure repertoire sharing. As a proxy for the pre-selection repertoire, out-of-frame TCRB sequences from naive cells were analyzed. Sourced from immuneACCESS, this table was stored by TCRdb with only in-frame sequences that have V and J called. A share of the clones is absent; for the studies checked, an unresolved V gene accounts for under half, and the remainder has no known explanation. V and J calls and clone size are as listed in that table; D and trimming were resolved from the DNA. Counted in this sample were hundreds of thousands of clones; around 12% of them appeared once. About 0.018% of the sample comes from the top ten.

CDR1 and CDR2, looked up from the germline V gene (reference sequence), are MNHNY and SVGAGI. Trimming costs V 5 bases and J 6 bases, and their ends lie 9 bases apart. Spanning cysteine to phenylalanine, the CDR3 consists of 12 amino acids. Only the CDR3 region is kept as DNA, spanning 36 bases read in frame from base 1. The data stem from a study of beta chain features in type 1 diabetes (dated by TCRdb to the late 2010s). For the wider study: Mean age, gender distribution, total cell number and subset yield were not different between patients and healthy donors. A total of over 90,000,000 sorted cells were examined across all samples, and a strong correlation was observed between cell number per subset and RNA yield. In the study, recently diagnosed type 1 diabetes patients and matched healthy donors were compared on the TCRB repertoires of their sorted circulating CD4+ T cell subsets. Regulatory and stem cell-like memory subsets were obtained from only 8 patients and roughly 8 healthy donors, while naive and central memory subsets were obtained from all 28 donors. What the work shows at the level of the full study, not this receptor alone: Naive, central memory and regulatory TCRB repertoires appeared to be more alike among patients than among healthy donors. At VDJ recombination sites, type 1 diabetes patients had fewer insertions and more deleted nucleotides, which implies abnormalities in thymic rearrangement. Sequencing cDNA rather than genomic DNA could over-represent highly expressing activated cells, although activation and CD3 levels did not differ between groups. HLA sub-analyses involved small numbers of individuals, so any influence of HLA type on TCRB rearrangement remained unresolved. Type 1 diabetes patients showed a moderate but significant shortening of TCRB CDR3 length in all four CD4+ subsets. PCR might favor shorter templates, but patient and control samples were amplified and corrected together, so any skew would affect both groups equally.

From each donor, a single peripheral blood sample of 95 to 150 mL on average was drawn into heparinised tubes. Using a panel that included CD45RO, CCR7, CD25, CD127, CD95 and CD27, naive, central memory, regulatory and stem cell-like memory CD4+ T cells were sorted on a BD FACSAria II. Every sorted population had a purity above 95%. PBMCs were isolated right away by Lymphoprep density gradient centrifugation and were stained directly, without culture. So that batch effects would be minimized, each experiment stained and sorted samples in pairs, pairing one healthy donor with one patient. This receptor was obtained from a man aged 18-30 years in good health. Specimen: naive CD4+ T cells from blood. What this sample's cell subset or site label stands for: true naive CD4+ T cells. The receptor chain draws on TRBV6-6 and TRBJ2-3, with the D gene uncertain. The nucleotide sequence reads as follows: TGTGCCAGCAGTCCTTACATGGATACGCAGTATTTT. This encodes CASSPYMDTQYF.